The 17 T cell receptor beta chains presented below share a single source sample, sequenced in a study of persistence of HIV-infected CD4 T cells. What these receptors recognize is not known. This was the immunoSEQ version 4 assay in survey mode. Produced via immunoSEQ multiplex PCR; TCRdb's table is partial and in-frame only. The sample includes around 35,000 clones, 82% seen only once; the top ten take 0.9% to 1%. Cells were stimulated with overlapping HIV-1 Gag 15-mer peptides. CD40L/CD69 double-negative CD45RO-high memory CD4+ T cells were collected. The sequencing here drew on cultured CD4+ T cells from PBMCs, taken from a patient who received antiretroviral therapy. The receptor set was obtained from an adult with HIV. The donor label of this sample is uncertain.

The gene calls are TRBV29-1 and TRBJ1-5; D might be TRBD1 (6 bases). CDR1 and CDR2 from the germline V gene are SQVTM and ANQGSEA. The V end was cut by 6 bases, the J end by 6 bases, with 15 bases between. CDR3 length: 13 amino acids. This chain's CDR3 is CSVGTSDGQPQHF. In nucleotides, the CDR3 is TGCAGCGTCGGGACATCAGATGGTCAGCCCCAGCATTTT.

The V gene is TRBV12-3 or TRBV12-4, the J gene TRBJ2-2; D call uncertain. CDR3 size: 13 residues. With 2 bases removed from V and 5 bases from J, the gap between germline ends came to 6 bases. As DNA, the CDR3 is TGTGCCAGCAGTTTAAGGCGGACCGGGGAGCTGTTTTTT. Translation: CASSLRRTGELFF.

This clone was observed once. The rearrangement joins TRBV19 to TRBJ1-4; D is unclear. The V and J ends lost 4 bases and 0 bases respectively, with 15 bases between them. Looked up from germline, CDR1 is LNHDA and CDR2 is SQIVND (reference sequence). This CDR3 spans 17 amino acids. CDR3 amino acids: CASSTPGPLATNEKLFF. Written as DNA, the CDR3 is TGTGCCAGTAGTACACCGGGTCCCTTGGCAACTAATGAAAAACTGTTTTTT. Based on the CDR3 plus reference TRBV19 and TRBJ1-4, the full variable domain is DGGITQSPKYLFRKEGQNVTLSCEQNLNHDAMYWYRQDPGQGLRLIYYSQIVNDFQKGDIAEGYSVSREKKESFPLTVTSAQKNPTAFYLCASSTPGPLATNEKLFFGSGTQLSVL.

CDR3 sequence: CASSERQGPPRNYGYTF. The CDR3, as DNA: TGTGCCAGCAGCGAACGACAGGGGCCGCCTCGTAACTATGGCTACACCTTC. This chain connects TRBV21-1 to TRBJ1-2; TRBD1 is the table's D call and was not checked against the DNA. TRBV21-1 is a known pseudogene. The CDR3 consists of 17 residues.

The chain has TRBV27 and TRBJ2-1; 8 nucleotides align to TRBD2. The germline CDR1 and CDR2 sequences are MNHEY and SMNVEV (reference sequence). CDR3 length equals 18 residues. After removal of 6 bases from V and 0 bases from J, the junction contained 13 bases not matched to a gene. In DNA, the CDR3 is TGTGCCAGCAGGTTGTCGGGGGGGGACGATAGCTCCTACAATGAGCAGTTCTTC. Translation: CASRLSGGDDSSYNEQFF.

V usage is TRBV5-5 and J usage is TRBJ1-5; D is unresolved. CDR3 length equals 15 residues. Germline V gene sequence: CDR1 SGHKS, CDR2 YYEKEE (reference sequence). With 0 bases removed from V and 5 bases from J, the gap between germline ends came to 12 bases. The CDR3 is CASSLGHFWDQPQHF. The CDR3 DNA reads as TGTGCCAGCAGCTTGGGTCATTTTTGGGATCAGCCCCAGCATTTT. Full variable domain (rest looked up from reference TRBV5-5 and TRBJ1-5): DAGVTQSPTHLIKTRGQQVTLRCSPISGHKSVSWYQQVLGQGPQFIFQYYEKEERGRGNFPDRFSARQFPNYSSELNVNALLLGDSALYLCASSLGHFWDQPQHFGDGTRLSIL.

The rearrangement joins TRBV3-1 (or the pseudogene TRBV3-2) to TRBJ1-1; D is ambiguous. The CDR3 length is 12 residues. V lost 0 bases and J 7 bases, leaving 6 bases between the germline ends. Per the germline V gene, CDR1 is LGHDT and CDR2 is YNNKEL (reference sequence). DNA of the CDR3: TGTGCCAGCAGCCAAGATTTCAGTGAAGCTTTCTTT. Residues: CASSQDFSEAFF.

V gene TRBV5-1 combines with J gene TRBJ1-5; D call uncertain. CDR1 is SGHRS and CDR2 is YFSETQ in the germline V gene. V dropped 0 bases and J dropped 0 bases, with 7 bases sitting between them. The CDR3 totals 15 residues. For the CDR3, the DNA is TGCGCCAGCAGCTTGGAGGGAAATAGCAATCAGCCCCAGCATTTT. Translated: CASSLEGNSNQPQHF.

V usage is TRBV9 and J usage is TRBJ2-2; a weak D match, TRBD2 (5 bases). Trimming pared 7 bases from V and 3 bases from J, leaving 13 bases between. The germline CDR1 and CDR2 sequences are SGDLS and YYNGEE. There are 14 residues in the CDR3. The CDR3 bases are TGTGCCAGCGGTAGGACTGGGGACACCGGGGAGCTGTTTTTT. Its protein product is CASGRTGDTGELFF. The whole variable domain, filled in from reference TRBV9 and TRBJ2-2, reads DSGVTQTPKHLITATGQRVTLRCSPRSGDLSVYWYQQSLDQGLQFLIQYYNGEERAKGNILERFSAQQFPDLHSELNLSSLELGDSALYFCASGRTGDTGELFFGEGSRLTVL.

The V call is TRBV2, the J call TRBJ1-1, with D tentatively TRBD1 (5 bases). CDR1 is SNHLY, CDR2 FYNNEI, per germline. V was shortened by 6 bases and J by 1 base, with 9 bases between the two germline ends. The length of the CDR3 is 13 residues. CDR3 amino acids: CASRITGNTEAFF. The CDR3 DNA reads TGTGCCAGCAGGATAACAGGGAACACTGAAGCTTTCTTT.

The chain joins TRBV28 to TRBJ1-5; 8 positions agree with TRBD1. The CDR3 sequence is 15 residues long. With 3 bases clipped from V and 7 bases from J, the junction kept 8 bases outside the gene matches. Germline V CDR1 and CDR2: MDHEN, SYDVKM. In nucleotides, the CDR3 is TGTGCCAGCAGTTTCGGACAGGGAGGAGACCAGCCCCAGCATTTT. This sequence encodes CASSFGQGGDQPQHF.

The chain employs TRBV30 and TRBJ2-2, with 9 bases that match TRBD1. The trim removed 3 bases at V and 3 bases at J, leaving 5 bases unmatched. The V gene's germline CDR1 is GTSNPN and CDR2 SVGIG (reference sequence). This CDR3 has 15 amino acids. The CDR3 here is CAWSPHRGHTGELFF. Written as DNA, the CDR3 is TGTGCCTGGAGCCCCCACAGGGGGCACACCGGGGAGCTGTTTTTT.

CDR3 sequence (DNA): TGCAGCGTTATGGGGCTAGGATACGAGCAGTACGTC. This codes for CSVMGLGYEQYV. The chain links TRBV29-1 to TRBJ2-7; D possibly corresponds to TRBD1 (5 bases). The germline V gene encodes CDR1 SQVTM and CDR2 ANQGSEA. V shed 5 bases and J shed 4 bases, with 12 bases lying between them. The length of the CDR3 is 12 residues.

This rearrangement joins TRBV2 to TRBJ2-5, with no clear D. This CDR3 spans 11 amino acids. V shed 7 bases and J shed 4 bases, with 7 bases lying between them. CDR1 is SNHLY, CDR2 FYNNEI, per germline. The CDR3 DNA reads as TGTGCCAGCAAGGGTGGAGAGACCCAGTACTTC. Residues: CASKGGETQYF.

The rearrangement joins TRBV7-2 to TRBJ2-7; possibly TRBD2 for D (6 bases). With 4 bases removed from V and 0 bases from J, the gap between germline ends came to 13 bases. The CDR3 covers 15 residues. CDR1 is SGHTA and CDR2 is FQGNSA in the germline V gene. CDR3 loop: CASSSAATSSYEQYF. In DNA, the CDR3 is TGTGCCAGCAGCTCCGCTGCGACTAGCTCCTACGAGCAGTACTTC.

The chain has TRBV30 and TRBJ2-3; 8 bases fit TRBD1. From germline, CDR1 is GTSNPN and CDR2 SVGIG (reference sequence). The V and J ends lost 2 bases and 2 bases, in that order; junction bases with no gene match: 6. The CDR3 is 15 residues long. This chain's CDR3 is CAWSPTGGPTDTQYF. CDR3 coding DNA: TGTGCCTGGAGTCCTACAGGGGGGCCCACAGATACGCAGTATTTT. The full variable domain, completed using reference TRBV30 and TRBJ2-3, is SQTIHQWPATLVQPVGSPLSLECTVEGTSNPNLYWYRQAAGRGLQLLFYSVGIGQISSEVPQNLSASRPQDRQFILSSKKLLLSDSGFYLCAWSPTGGPTDTQYFGPGTRLTVL.

The chain joins TRBV19 to TRBJ2-7; D tentatively reads TRBD1 or TRBD2 (5 bases each). CDR1 is LNHDA and CDR2 is SQIVND in the germline V gene (reference sequence). The CDR3 is made up of 16 amino acids. V gave up 4 bases and J gave up 0 bases, with 16 bases separating them. CDR3 residues: CASSTEWGRSSYEQYF. The CDR3 bases are TGTGCCAGTAGTACGGAATGGGGACGGAGCTCCTACGAGCAGTACTTC.